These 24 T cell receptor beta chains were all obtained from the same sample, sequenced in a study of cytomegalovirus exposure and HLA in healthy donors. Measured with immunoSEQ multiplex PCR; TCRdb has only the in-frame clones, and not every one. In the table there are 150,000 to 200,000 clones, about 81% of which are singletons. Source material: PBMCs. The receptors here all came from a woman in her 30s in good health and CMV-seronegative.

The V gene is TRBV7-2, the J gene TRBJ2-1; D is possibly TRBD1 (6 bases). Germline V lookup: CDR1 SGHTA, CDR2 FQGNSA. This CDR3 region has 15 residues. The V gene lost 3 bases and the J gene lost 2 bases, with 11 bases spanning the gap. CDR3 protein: CASSLGRGAYNEQFF. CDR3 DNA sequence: TGTGCCAGCAGCTTGGGCAGGGGTGCCTACAATGAGCAGTTCTTC. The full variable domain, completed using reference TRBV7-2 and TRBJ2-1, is GAGVSQSPSNKVTEKGKDVELRCDPISGHTALYWYRQSLGQGLEFLIYFQGNSAPDKSGLPSDRFSAERTGGSVSTLTIQRTQQEDSAVYLCASSLGRGAYNEQFFGPGTRLTVL.

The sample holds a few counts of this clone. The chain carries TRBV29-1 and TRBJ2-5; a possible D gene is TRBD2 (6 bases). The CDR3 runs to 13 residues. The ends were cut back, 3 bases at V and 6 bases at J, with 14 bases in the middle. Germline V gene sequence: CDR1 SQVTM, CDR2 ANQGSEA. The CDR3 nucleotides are TGCAGCGTTGATTTGACAAGCGGGCAGACCCAGTACTTC. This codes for CSVDLTSGQTQYF. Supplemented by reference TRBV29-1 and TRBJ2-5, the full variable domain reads SAVISQKPSRDICQRGTSLTIQCQVDSQVTMMFWYRQQPGQSLTLIATANQGSEATYESGFVIDKFPISRPNLTFSTLTVSNMSPEDSSIYLCSVDLTSGQTQYFGPGTRLLVL.

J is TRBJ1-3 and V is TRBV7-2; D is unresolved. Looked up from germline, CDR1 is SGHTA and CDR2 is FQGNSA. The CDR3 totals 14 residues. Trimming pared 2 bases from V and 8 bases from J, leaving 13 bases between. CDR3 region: CASSLKRREDTIYF. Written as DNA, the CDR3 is TGTGCCAGCAGCTTAAAACGGAGGGAGGACACCATATATTTT.

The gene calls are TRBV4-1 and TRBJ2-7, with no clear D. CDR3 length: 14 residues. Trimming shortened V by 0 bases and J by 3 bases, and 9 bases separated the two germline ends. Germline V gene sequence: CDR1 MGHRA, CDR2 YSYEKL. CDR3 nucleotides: TGCGCCAGCAGCCAAGATTCGCTGCGCTACGAGCAGTACTTC. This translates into CASSQDSLRYEQYF.

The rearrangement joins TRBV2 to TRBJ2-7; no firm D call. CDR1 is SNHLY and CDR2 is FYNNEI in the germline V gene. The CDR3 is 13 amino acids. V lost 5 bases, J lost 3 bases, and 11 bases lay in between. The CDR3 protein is CASSPPDNYEQYF. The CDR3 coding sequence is TGTGCCAGCAGTCCCCCTGACAACTACGAGCAGTACTTC.

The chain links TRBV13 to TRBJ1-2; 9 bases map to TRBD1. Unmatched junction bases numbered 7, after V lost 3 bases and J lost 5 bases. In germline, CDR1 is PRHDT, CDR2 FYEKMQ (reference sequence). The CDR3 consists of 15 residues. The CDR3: CASSLGQGAPYGYTF. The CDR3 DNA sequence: TGTGCCAGCAGCTTGGGACAGGGAGCACCATATGGCTACACCTTC. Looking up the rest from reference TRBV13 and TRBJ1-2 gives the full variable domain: AAGVIQSPRHLIKEKRETATLKCYPIPRHDTVYWYQQGPGQDPQFLISFYEKMQSDKGSIPDRFSAQQFSDYHSELNMSSLELGDSALYFCASSLGQGAPYGYTFGSGTRLTVV.

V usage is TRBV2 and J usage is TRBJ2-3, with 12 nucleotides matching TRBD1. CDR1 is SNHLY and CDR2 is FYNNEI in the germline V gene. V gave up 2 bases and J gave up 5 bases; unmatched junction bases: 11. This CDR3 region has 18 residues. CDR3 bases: TGTGCCAGCAGTGAAAGGGGGACCGGGACAGGGGGCCAAGATACGCAGTATTTT. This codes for CASSERGTGTGGQDTQYF.

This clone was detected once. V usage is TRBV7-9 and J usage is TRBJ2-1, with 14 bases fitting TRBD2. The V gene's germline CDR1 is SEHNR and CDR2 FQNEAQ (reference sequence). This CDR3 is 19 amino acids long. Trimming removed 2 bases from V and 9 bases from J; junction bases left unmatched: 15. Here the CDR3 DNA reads TGTGCCAGCAGCTTACCCCCCATGGGACTAGCGGGAGTAAGAGCTGAGCAGTTCTTC. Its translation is CASSLPPMGLAGVRAEQFF.

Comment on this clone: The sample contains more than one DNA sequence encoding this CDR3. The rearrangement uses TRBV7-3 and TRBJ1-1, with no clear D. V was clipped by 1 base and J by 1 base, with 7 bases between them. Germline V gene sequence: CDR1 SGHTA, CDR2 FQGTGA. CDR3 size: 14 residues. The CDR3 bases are TGTGCCAGCAGCTTAAACGCAGGGAACACTGAAGCTTTCTTT. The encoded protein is CASSLNAGNTEAFF.

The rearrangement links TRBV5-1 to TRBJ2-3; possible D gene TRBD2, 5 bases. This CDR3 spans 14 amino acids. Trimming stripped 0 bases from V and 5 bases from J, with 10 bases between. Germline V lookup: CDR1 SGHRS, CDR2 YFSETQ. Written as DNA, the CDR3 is TGCGCCAGCAGCTTGGCTCTAGCCGTAGATACGCAGTATTTT. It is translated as CASSLALAVDTQYF.

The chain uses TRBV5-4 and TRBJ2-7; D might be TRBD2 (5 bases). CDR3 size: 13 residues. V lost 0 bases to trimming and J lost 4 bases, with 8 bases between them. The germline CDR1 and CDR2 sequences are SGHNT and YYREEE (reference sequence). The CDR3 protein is CASSLVGSYEQYF. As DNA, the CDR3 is TGTGCCAGCAGCTTGGTGGGGAGTTACGAGCAGTACTTC. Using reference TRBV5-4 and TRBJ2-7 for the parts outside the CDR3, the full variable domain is ETGVTQSPTHLIKTRGQQVTLRCSSQSGHNTVSWYQQALGQGPQFIFQYYREEENGRGNFPPRFSGLQFPNYSSELNVNALELDDSALYLCASSLVGSYEQYFGPGTRLTVT.

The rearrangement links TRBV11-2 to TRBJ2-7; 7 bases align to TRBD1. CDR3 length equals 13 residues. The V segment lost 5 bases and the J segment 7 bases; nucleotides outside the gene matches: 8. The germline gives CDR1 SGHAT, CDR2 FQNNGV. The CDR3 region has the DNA TGTGCCAGCAGCAAAGACAGGGCTGTGGAGCAGTACTTC. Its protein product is CASSKDRAVEQYF.

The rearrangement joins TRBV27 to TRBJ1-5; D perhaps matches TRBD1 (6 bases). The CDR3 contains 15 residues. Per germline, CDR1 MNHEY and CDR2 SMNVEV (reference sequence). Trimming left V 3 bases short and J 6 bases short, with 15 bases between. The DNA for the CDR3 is TGTGCCAGCAGTTTCGGGGGGGGCGCATCTCAGCCCCAGCATTTT. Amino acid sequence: CASSFGGGASQPQHF.

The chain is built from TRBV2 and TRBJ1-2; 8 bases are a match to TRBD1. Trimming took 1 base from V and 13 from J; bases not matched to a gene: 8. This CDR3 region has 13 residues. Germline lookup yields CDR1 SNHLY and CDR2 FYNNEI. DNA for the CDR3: TGTGCCAGCAGTGAAGGTCGGCAGGGGGCACTCACCTTC. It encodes CASSEGRQGALTF.

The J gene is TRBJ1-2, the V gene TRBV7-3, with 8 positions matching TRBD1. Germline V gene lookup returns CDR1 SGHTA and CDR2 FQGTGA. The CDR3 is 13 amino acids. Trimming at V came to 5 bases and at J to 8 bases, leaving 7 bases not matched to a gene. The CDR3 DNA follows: TGTGCCAGCAGCCTCAGGGGGCCGGGAGGCTACACCTTC. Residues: CASSLRGPGGYTF.

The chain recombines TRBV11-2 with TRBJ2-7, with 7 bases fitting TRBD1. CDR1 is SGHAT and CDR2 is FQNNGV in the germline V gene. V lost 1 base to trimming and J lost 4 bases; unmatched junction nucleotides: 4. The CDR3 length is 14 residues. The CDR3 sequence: CASSLGDRDYEQYF. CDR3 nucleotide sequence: TGTGCCAGCAGCTTAGGGGACAGAGATTACGAGCAGTACTTC.

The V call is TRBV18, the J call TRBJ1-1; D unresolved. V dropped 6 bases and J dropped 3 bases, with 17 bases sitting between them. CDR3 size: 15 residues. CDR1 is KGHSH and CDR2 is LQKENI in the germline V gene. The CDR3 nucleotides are TGTGCCAGCTCCCCCCGGAGGGCGCCGGACACTGAAGCTTTCTTT. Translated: CASSPRRAPDTEAFF. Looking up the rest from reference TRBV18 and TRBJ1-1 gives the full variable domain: NAGVMQNPRHLVRRRGQEARLRCSPMKGHSHVYWYRQLPEEGLKFMVYLQKENIIDESGMPKERFSAEFPKEGPSILRIQQVVRGDSAAYFCASSPRRAPDTEAFFGQGTRLTVV.

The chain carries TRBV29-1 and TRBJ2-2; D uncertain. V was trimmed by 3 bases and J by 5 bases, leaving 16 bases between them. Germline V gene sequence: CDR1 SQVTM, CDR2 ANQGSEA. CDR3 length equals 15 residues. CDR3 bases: TGCAGCGTTGAGGTATCGAGGCGCCGAACCGGGGAGCTGTTTTTT. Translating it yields CSVEVSRRRTGELFF.

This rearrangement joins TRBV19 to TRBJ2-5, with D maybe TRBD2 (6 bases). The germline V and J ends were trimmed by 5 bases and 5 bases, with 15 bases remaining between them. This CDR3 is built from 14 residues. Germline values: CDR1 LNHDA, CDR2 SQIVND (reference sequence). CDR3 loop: CASSPSWGEETQYF. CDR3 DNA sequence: TGTGCCAGTAGTCCCTCATGGGGGGAGGAGACCCAGTACTTC.

The CDR3 region is CATSGGGYTDTQYF. Written as DNA, the CDR3 is TGTGCCACATCCGGCGGGGGGTACACAGATACGCAGTATTTT. The J gene is TRBJ2-3, the V gene TRBV6-1; TRBD2 aligns across 8 bases. Germline assignment: CDR1 MNHNS and CDR2 SASEGT. There are 14 residues in the CDR3. Germline trimming cut 10 bases from V and 2 bases from J; bases unmatched to any gene: 8.

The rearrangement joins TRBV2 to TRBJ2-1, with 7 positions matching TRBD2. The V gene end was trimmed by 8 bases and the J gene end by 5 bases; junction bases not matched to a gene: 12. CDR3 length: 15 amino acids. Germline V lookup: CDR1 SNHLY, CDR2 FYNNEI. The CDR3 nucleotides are TGTGCCAGCTTGGTTGAGGCTAGCGGAAACAATGAGCAGTTCTTC. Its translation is CASLVEASGNNEQFF.

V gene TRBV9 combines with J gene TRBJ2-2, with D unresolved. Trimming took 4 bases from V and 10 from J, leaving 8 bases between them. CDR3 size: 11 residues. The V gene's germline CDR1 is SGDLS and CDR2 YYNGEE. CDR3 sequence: CASSFAEELFF. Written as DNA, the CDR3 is TGTGCCAGCAGCTTTGCAGAGGAGCTGTTTTTT. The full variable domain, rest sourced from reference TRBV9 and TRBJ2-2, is DSGVTQTPKHLITATGQRVTLRCSPRSGDLSVYWYQQSLDQGLQFLIQYYNGEERAKGNILERFSAQQFPDLHSELNLSSLELGDSALYFCASSFAEELFFGEGSRLTVL.

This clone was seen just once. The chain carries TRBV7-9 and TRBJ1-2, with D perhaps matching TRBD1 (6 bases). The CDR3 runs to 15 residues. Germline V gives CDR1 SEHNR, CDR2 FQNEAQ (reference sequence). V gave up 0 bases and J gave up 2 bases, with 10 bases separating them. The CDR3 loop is CASSLAGGANYGYTF. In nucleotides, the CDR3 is TGTGCCAGCAGCTTAGCTGGGGGCGCGAACTATGGCTACACCTTC.

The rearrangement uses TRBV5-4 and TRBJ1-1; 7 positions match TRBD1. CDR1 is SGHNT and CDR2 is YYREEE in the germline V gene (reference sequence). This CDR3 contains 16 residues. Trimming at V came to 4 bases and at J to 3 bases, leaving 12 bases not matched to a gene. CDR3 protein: CASSQDPDRVYTEAFF. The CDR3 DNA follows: TGTGCCAGCAGCCAGGATCCCGACAGGGTATACACTGAAGCTTTCTTT.